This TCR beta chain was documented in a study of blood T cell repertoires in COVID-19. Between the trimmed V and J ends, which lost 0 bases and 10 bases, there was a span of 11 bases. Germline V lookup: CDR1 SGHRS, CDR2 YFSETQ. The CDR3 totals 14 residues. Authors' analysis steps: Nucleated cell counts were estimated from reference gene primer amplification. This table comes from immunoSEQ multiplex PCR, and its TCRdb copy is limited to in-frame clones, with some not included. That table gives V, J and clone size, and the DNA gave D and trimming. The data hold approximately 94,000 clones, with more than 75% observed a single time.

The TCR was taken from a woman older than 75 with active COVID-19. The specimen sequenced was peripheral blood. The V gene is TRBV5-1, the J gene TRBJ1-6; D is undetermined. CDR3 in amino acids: CASSLDRGASPLHF. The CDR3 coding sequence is TGCGCCAGCAGCTTGGACCGAGGAGCCTCACCCCTCCACTTT.